Sequencing of this T cell receptor (beta chain) was carried out in a study of blood T cell repertoires in COVID-19. Study-wide background: The samples span acute and convalescent COVID-19 from the United States, Italy and Spain.

J gave up 9 bases and V 2 bases, and 13 bases lay outside the gene matches. CDR1 is MNHEY and CDR2 is SVGEGT in the germline V gene. The CDR3 contains 16 residues. As processed by the authors: Reference gene primer amplification yielded estimated nucleated cell counts. Only in-frame clones appear in the TCRdb table, and some are missing; sequencing was by immunoSEQ multiplex PCR. The V and J calls and clone size come from that table; D and trimming were worked out from the DNA. The sample contains over 20,000 clones, around 89% of which appear only once. The sequencing input was peripheral blood. The sequence was obtained from a man aged 70 or older with active COVID-19. The J gene is TRBJ1-1, the V gene TRBV6-2 or TRBV6-3; 9 bases map to TRBD1. The CDR3 loop is CASSYAPGRTGAKAFF. The CDR3 DNA sequence: TGTGCCAGCAGTTACGCGCCAGGCCGGACAGGGGCAAAAGCTTTCTTT.